Sequencing of this T cell receptor beta chain was carried out in a study of T-cell reconstitution after alpha-beta-depleted transplantation in children (dated by TCRdb to the mid-2010s). Study-level background: T-cell immune reconstitution after TCRalphabeta/CD19-depleted allogeneic hematopoietic cell transplantation in children was quantitatively tracked in the study by means of TCR repertoire profiling. The paper as a whole reports these results and caveats: The apparently early recovery of alphabetaT-cell counts about two months after transplant reportedly depended on only several hundred rapidly expanded clones that came from non-depleted graft cells. In some patients, high TCRbeta diversity at day 60 was attributed to recipient T cells and intrathymic progenitors that had survived conditioning. The frequencies of hyperexpanded clones fell over the following months, and after one year, T-cell counts and TCRbeta diversity were mostly attributed to newly produced T cells.

Libraries were built with PCR. The instrument was an Illumina HiSeq 2500. Molecular barcoding was employed in the preparation of TCR libraries, with unique molecular identifiers being used to normalize TCRbeta repertoire quantification. Using fastp trimming at Q25 and MiXCR clonotype assembly, TCRdb reanalyzed the public sequencing data and kept in-frame beta chains. Rows matching on CDR3 protein sequence are summarized as one entry with the most common DNA and genes. Within this sample are 540,000 or so distinct CDR3 sequences, with about 21% of them counted one time only. Of the sample, 11% to 15% falls within the top ten clones. A note on this clonotype: No antigen is known for it. Base qualities are missing; no much larger clone stands one base away.

In the paper's terms, the treatment or condition label means: allogeneic hematopoietic cell transplantation with graft depleted of TCRalphabeta T cells and CD19 B cells. The transplant recipients were children given TCRalphabeta/CD19-depleted allogeneic hematopoietic cell grafts. The TCR comes from a boy under two years old who had a stem cell transplant for acute myeloid leukemia, so the T cells may come from the graft donor. The sample in question was PBMCs, mostly from graft donor cells, obtained 360 days after TCRalphabeta/CD19-depleted stem cell transplant.

In nucleotides, the sequence is TGTGCCAGCAGGTGGGGACTAGCTAAATCGGATACGCAGTATTTT. Translated, this is CASRWGLAKSDTQYF. The chain is assembled from TRBV2 and TRBJ2-3; 9 central bases correspond to TRBD2. CDR1 and CDR2 are drawn from the germline V gene: SNHLY, FYNNEI. From cysteine to phenylalanine, the CDR3 is 15 amino acids long. Just CDR3 DNA is preserved here, 45 bases in frame from base 1. Unmatched junction bases come to 10, with V trimmed by 6 bases and J by 6 bases. The CDR3, completed at both ends by the reference TRBV2 and TRBJ2-3 genes, gives the full variable domain EPEVTQTPSHQVTQMGQEVILRCVPISNHLYFYWYRQILGQKVEFLVSFYNNEISEKSEIFDDQFSVERPDGSNFTLKIRSTKLEDSAMYFCASRWGLAKSDTQYFGPGTRLTVL.